This is a list of T cell receptor beta chains from one sample in a study of OX40 agonist ivuxolimab in advanced cancers. Measured with immunoSEQ multiplex PCR; TCRdb has only the in-frame clones, and not every one. Of some 20,000 clones in the sample, about 83% were seen once. Sample: CD4+ or CD8+ T cells sorted from blood, taken in a trial of the OX40 agonist ivuxolimab. The receptors here all came from an adult with an advanced solid tumor such as melanoma, head and neck, liver or kidney cancer. The CDR3 runs from the conserved cysteine through the conserved F or W. D genes are given only for firm matches. Clone size is not always given. Where it is, it says once, few, many or a class for expanded clones.

TGTGCCAGTAGCCCGGGGGGGCGGACCGGGGAGCTGTTTTTT | CASSPGGRTGELFF | TRBD2 | TRBV19 | 14 | TRBJ2-2 | -
TGCGCCAGCAGCCAAGTGCAGTTGAGCGGGGCGGCTGAGCAGTTCTTC | CASSQVQLSGAAEQFF | TRBD2 | TRBV4-1 | 16 | TRBJ2-1 | -
TGTGCCATCAGTGAGTTACGACTAGGCCCAGACACAGATACGCAGTATTTT | CAISELRLGPDTDTQYF | - | TRBV10-3 | 17 | TRBJ2-3 | -
TGTGCCAGCAGTTCTCATGGGACAGGGGAAGAGACCCAGTACTTC | CASSSHGTGEETQYF | TRBD1 | TRBV28 | 15 | TRBJ2-5 | -
TGTGCCAGCAGCTTGGTCTTTAAGGGCTCCTATGGCTACACCTTC | CASSLVFKGSYGYTF | - | TRBV5-8 | 15 | TRBJ1-2 | -
TGTGCCAGCAGGACAGGGTTCAATCAGCCCCAGCATTTT | CASRTGFNQPQHF | TRBD1 | TRBV2 | 13 | TRBJ1-5 | -
TGTGCCAGCAGCTTGTATCGAGAGAAGGGCTGGTTGGACACCTTC | CASSLYREKGWLDTF | - | TRBV5-4 | 15 | TRBJ1-2 | -
TGTGCCAGCAGTCTGGACGCCTACGAGCAGTACTTC | CASSLDAYEQYF | - | TRBV6-6 | 12 | TRBJ2-7 | once
TGTGCCAGCAGTGAAGCCACGACCCAGTACTTC | CASSEATTQYF | - | TRBV6-1 | 11 | TRBJ2-5 | -
TGCAGTGGGAGGGAAGGAGGGGAGCAGTACTTC | CSGREGGEQYF | - | TRBV20-1 | 11 | TRBJ2-7 | -
TGTGCCTGGCACTTTAGCTCCTACAATGAGCAGTTCTTC | CAWHFSSYNEQFF | - | TRBV30 | 13 | TRBJ2-1 | -
TGTGCCAGCAGCGTCCTAACAGGGACGGCAGATACGCAGTATTTT | CASSVLTGTADTQYF | - | TRBV9 | 15 | TRBJ2-3 | -
TGTGCCAGCAGCCAGACCCGGGTCGCCTACGAGCAGTACTTC | CASSQTRVAYEQYF | - | TRBV11-2 | 14 | TRBJ2-7 | -
TGCGCCAGCAGCCAAGAAAGGGACAGGGGTCAAGAGACCCAGTACTTC | CASSQERDRGQETQYF | TRBD1 | TRBV4-1 | 16 | TRBJ2-5 | -
TGTGCCAGCAGGGGGACAGGGGCCTACGAGCAGTACTTC | CASRGTGAYEQYF | TRBD1 | TRBV2 | 13 | TRBJ2-7 | once
TGCGCCAGCAGCCAAGTGCCCCCCTCGGGGGGCTCCTACAATGAGCAGTTCTTC | CASSQVPPSGGSYNEQFF | TRBD2 | TRBV4-1 | 18 | TRBJ2-1 | once
TGTGCCAGCATTAAGTCGGGATTTAATGAAAAACTGTTTTTT | CASIKSGFNEKLFF | - | TRBV6-5 | 14 | TRBJ1-4 | -
TGTGCCAGCAGTGAGGGACAGCGGATGGCCACAGATACGCAGTATTTT | CASSEGQRMATDTQYF | TRBD1 | TRBV6-1 | 16 | TRBJ2-3 | -
TGCGCCAGCAGCTGGACTAGCGGGGCTCAAGAGACCCAGTACTTC | CASSWTSGAQETQYF | TRBD2 | TRBV5-1 | 15 | TRBJ2-5 | once
TGTGCCAGCAGCTCGATCTCGGACAGGGAAAACATTCAGTACTTC | CASSSISDRENIQYF | TRBD1 | TRBV7-9 | 15 | TRBJ2-4 | few
TGTGCCAGCAGCTGGGTGGGATGGGGGGCAGACCCCACAGATACGCAGTATTTT | CASSWVGWGADPTDTQYF | - | TRBV13 | 18 | TRBJ2-3 | once
TGTGCCAGCAGTATTCTCAGCCCCAGGGGGGGCAGAACCGGGGAGCTGTTTTTT | CASSILSPRGGRTGELFF | - | TRBV13 | 18 | TRBJ2-2 | -
TGTGCCAGCAGTCCAATGACTCAGGGTCCAGAGACCCAGTACTTC | CASSPMTQGPETQYF | - | TRBV28 | 15 | TRBJ2-5 | -
TGTGCCAGCAGCCCTGGGACAGAGAATGAAAAACTGTTTTTT | CASSPGTENEKLFF | TRBD1 | TRBV7-9 | 14 | TRBJ1-4 | -
TGTGCCAGCAGCGCCGGAGGTGAGGCTAGCGGTTACAATGAGCAGTTCTTC | CASSAGGEASGYNEQFF | TRBD2 | TRBV7-9 | 17 | TRBJ2-1 | few
TGTGCCAGCAGCTTAGGGCGGGGTTATAGGGATGAGCAGTTCTTC | CASSLGRGYRDEQFF | - | TRBV11-2 | 15 | TRBJ2-1 | few
TGTGCCAGCAGTCCCCGTCGGTCCGCGGGGGGTATAAAGCAGTACTTC | CASSPRRSAGGIKQYF | TRBD2 | TRBV28 | 16 | TRBJ2-7 | -
TGCAGCGTTTATCAGTTCTCTGGGGCCAACGTCCTGACTTTC | CSVYQFSGANVLTF | - | TRBV29-1 | 14 | TRBJ2-6 | -
TGCGCCATACTAGCGGGGGCCACAGATACGCAGTATTTT | CAILAGATDTQYF | TRBD2 | TRBV10-2 | 13 | TRBJ2-3 | -
TGCGCCAGCAGCCATATGGAAGCAGATACGCAGTATTTT | CASSHMEADTQYF | - | TRBV4-3 | 13 | TRBJ2-3 | -
TGTGCCAGCAGCAAATGGGGTAATAGGGAGACCCAGTACTTC | CASSKWGNRETQYF | - | TRBV21-1 | 14 | TRBJ2-5 | -
TGTGCCAGCAGCCCCAATGGGGGGCAATATAGCAATCAGCCCCAGCATTTT | CASSPNGGQYSNQPQHF | - | TRBV7-3 | 17 | TRBJ1-5 | -
TGTGCCAGCTCAAATTGGGCATGCAGGAACTACGAGCAGTACTTC | CASSNWACRNYEQYF | - | TRBV21-1 | 15 | TRBJ2-7 | -
TGCGCCAGCAGCCAGACGACAATTGGGGGAGAACTGTTTTTT | CASSQTTIGGELFF | - | TRBV4-1 | 14 | TRBJ1-4 | -
TGTGCCAGCAGTTCCCGGGACAGAACACACACTGAAGCTTTCTTT | CASSSRDRTHTEAFF | TRBD1 | TRBV27 | 15 | TRBJ1-1 | -
TGTGCCAGCAGCTTAGTCGTCCGCACACTAAGTAATTCACCCCTCCACTTT | CASSLVVRTLSNSPLHF | - | TRBV11-2 | 17 | TRBJ1-6 | -
TGTGCCAGCAGTTTACAAGGTCACACCTCCTACGAGCAGTACTTC | CASSLQGHTSYEQYF | - | TRBV28 | 15 | TRBJ2-7 | medium-sized
TGTGCCCTGAGAGGGCACTCCTACAATGAGCAGTTCTTC | CALRGHSYNEQFF | - | TRBV28 | 13 | TRBJ2-1 | -
TGTGCCAGCAGTGAAGATTTGTCCCTGAGCTCCTACAATGAGCAGTTCTTC | CASSEDLSLSSYNEQFF | - | TRBV6-1 | 17 | TRBJ2-1 | -
TGTGCCAGCAGCGCCGGGGGGGATCTCAATGAGCAGTTCTTC | CASSAGGDLNEQFF | TRBD2 | TRBV9 | 14 | TRBJ2-1 | -
TGCAGCGTTGAAATAGGGGCTGTGTACGAGCAGTACTTC | CSVEIGAVYEQYF | - | TRBV29-1 | 13 | TRBJ2-7 | -
TGTGCCACGAGAATTGGGGTTTTGCAGCATTTT | CATRIGVLQHF | - | TRBV6-5 | 11 | TRBJ1-5 | -